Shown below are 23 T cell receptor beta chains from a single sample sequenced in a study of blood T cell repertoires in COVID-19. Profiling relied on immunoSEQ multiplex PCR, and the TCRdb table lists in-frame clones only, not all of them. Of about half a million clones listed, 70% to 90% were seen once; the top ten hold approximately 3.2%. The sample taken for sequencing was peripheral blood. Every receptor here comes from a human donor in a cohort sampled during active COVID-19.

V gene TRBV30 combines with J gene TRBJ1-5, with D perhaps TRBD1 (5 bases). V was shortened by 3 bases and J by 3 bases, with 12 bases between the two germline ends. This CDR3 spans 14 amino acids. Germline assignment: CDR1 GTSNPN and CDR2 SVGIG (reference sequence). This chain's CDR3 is CAWRGPGNNQPQHF. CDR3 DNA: TGTGCCTGGAGAGGACCAGGGAACAATCAGCCCCAGCATTTT. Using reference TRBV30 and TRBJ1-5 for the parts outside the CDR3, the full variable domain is SQTIHQWPATLVQPVGSPLSLECTVEGTSNPNLYWYRQAAGRGLQLLFYSVGIGQISSEVPQNLSASRPQDRQFILSSKKLLLSDSGFYLCAWRGPGNNQPQHFGDGTRLSIL.

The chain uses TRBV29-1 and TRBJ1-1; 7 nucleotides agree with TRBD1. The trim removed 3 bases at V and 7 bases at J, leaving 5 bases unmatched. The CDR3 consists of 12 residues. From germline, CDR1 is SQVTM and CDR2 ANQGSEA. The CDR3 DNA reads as TGCAGCGTTGAGGGGTACAGGGGTGAAGCTTTCTTT. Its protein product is CSVEGYRGEAFF.

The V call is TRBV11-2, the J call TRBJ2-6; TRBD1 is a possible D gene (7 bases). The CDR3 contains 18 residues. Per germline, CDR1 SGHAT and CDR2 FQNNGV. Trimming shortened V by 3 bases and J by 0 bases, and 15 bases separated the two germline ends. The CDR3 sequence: CASSLTGRTHSGANVLTF. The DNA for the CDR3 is TGTGCCAGCAGCTTGACAGGGAGGACTCACTCTGGGGCCAACGTCCTGACTTTC.

The CDR3 DNA sequence: TGTGCCAGCAGGGGCGGGGGGGCCCCTTACTCCTACGAGCAGTACTTC. Amino acids: CASRGGGAPYSYEQYF. V gene TRBV7-2 combines with J gene TRBJ2-7; 9 bases fit TRBD2. Unmatched junction bases numbered 9, after V lost 6 bases and J lost 0 bases. This CDR3 has 16 residues. Germline assignment: CDR1 SGHTA and CDR2 FQGNSA.

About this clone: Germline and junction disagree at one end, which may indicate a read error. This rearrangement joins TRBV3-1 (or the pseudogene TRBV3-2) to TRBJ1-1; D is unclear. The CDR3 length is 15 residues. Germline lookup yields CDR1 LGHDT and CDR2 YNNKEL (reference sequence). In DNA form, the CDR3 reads TGTGCCAGCAGCCAAGGTAGTGCGGGTCTTACTGGAGCTTTCTTT. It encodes CASSQGSAGLTGAFF.

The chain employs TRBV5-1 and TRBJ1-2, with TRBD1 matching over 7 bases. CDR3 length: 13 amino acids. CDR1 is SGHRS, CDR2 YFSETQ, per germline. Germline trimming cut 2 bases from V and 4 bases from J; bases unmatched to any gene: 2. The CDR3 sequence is CASSFRTGYGYTF. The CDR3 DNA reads TGCGCCAGCAGCTTTAGGACAGGCTATGGCTACACCTTC.

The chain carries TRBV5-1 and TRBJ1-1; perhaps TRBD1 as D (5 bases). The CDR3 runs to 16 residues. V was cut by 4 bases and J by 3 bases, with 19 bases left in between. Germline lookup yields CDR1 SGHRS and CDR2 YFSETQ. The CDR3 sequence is CASSTRQGGAYTEAFF. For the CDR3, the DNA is TGCGCCAGCAGCACAAGACAAGGAGGGGCTTACACTGAAGCTTTCTTT. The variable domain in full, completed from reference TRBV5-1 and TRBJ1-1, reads KAGVTQTPRYLIKTRGQQVTLSCSPISGHRSVSWYQQTPGQGLQFLFEYFSETQRNKGNFPGRFSGRQFSNSRSEMNVSTLELGDSALYLCASSTRQGGAYTEAFFGQGTRLTVV.

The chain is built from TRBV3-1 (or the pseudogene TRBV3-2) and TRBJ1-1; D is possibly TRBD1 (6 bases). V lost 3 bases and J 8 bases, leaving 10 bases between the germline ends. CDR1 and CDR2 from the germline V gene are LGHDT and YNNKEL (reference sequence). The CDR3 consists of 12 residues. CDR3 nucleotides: TGTGCCAGCAGCCACTCCGGGACAGAAGCTTTCTTT. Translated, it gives CASSHSGTEAFF.

As DNA, the CDR3 is TGCAGCGCCGTCCTCGGGACACCCAATCAGCCCCAGCATTTT. Translating it yields CSAVLGTPNQPQHF. The chain has TRBV29-1 and TRBJ1-5; maybe TRBD1 (6 bases). This CDR3 is 14 amino acids long. Germline V lookup: CDR1 SQVTM, CDR2 ANQGSEA. Between the trimmed V and J ends, which lost 7 bases and 3 bases, there was a span of 16 bases.

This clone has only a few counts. This CDR3 is CASSALGTDYQPQHF. CDR3 nucleotide sequence: TGTGCCAGCAGTGCTTTGGGGACAGATTATCAGCCCCAGCATTTT. The J gene is TRBJ1-5, the V gene TRBV28, with 7 bases aligning to TRBD1. V gave up 5 bases and J gave up 5 bases; unmatched junction bases: 9. The CDR3 contains 15 residues. The germline V gene encodes CDR1 MDHEN and CDR2 SYDVKM.

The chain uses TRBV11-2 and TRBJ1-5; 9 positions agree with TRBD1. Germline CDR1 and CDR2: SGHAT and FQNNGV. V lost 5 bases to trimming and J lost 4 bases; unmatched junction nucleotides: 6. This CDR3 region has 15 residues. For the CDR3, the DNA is TGTGCCAGCAGCCTTAGCGACAGGGGGAATCAGCCCCAGCATTTT. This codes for CASSLSDRGNQPQHF.

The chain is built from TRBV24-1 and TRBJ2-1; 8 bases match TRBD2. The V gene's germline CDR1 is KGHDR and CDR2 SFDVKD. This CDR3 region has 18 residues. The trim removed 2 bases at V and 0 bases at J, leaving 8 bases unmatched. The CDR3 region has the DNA TGTGCCACCAGTGATTACCATAGCGGGGATAGCTCCTACAATGAGCAGTTCTTC. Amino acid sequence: CATSDYHSGDSSYNEQFF.

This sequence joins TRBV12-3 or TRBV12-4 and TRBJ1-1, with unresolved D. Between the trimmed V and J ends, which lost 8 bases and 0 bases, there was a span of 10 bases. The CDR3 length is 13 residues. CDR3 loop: CASGQQLNTEAFF. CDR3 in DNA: TGTGCCAGCGGCCAACAGTTGAACACTGAAGCTTTCTTT.

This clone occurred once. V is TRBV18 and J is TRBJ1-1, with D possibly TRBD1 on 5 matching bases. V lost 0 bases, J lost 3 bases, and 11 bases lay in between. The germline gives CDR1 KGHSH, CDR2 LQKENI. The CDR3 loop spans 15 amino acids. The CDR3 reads CASSPPRAGDTEAFF. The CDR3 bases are TGTGCCAGCTCACCACCAAGGGCGGGGGACACTGAAGCTTTCTTT.

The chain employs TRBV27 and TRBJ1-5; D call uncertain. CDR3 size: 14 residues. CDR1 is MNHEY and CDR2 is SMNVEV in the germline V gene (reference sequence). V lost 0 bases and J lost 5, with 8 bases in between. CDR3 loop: CASSLSARDQPQHF. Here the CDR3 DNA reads TGTGCCAGCAGTTTATCCGCCCGAGATCAGCCCCAGCATTTT.

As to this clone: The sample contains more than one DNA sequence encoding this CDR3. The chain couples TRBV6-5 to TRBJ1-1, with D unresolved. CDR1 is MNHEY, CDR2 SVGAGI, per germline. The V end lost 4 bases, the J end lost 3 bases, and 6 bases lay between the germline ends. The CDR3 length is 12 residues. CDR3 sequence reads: CASSFSDTEAFF. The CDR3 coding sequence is TGTGCCAGCAGTTTTTCGGACACTGAAGCTTTCTTT.

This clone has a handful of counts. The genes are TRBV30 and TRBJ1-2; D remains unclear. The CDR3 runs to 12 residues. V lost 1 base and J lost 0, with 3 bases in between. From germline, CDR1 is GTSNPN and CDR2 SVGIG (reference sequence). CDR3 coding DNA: TGTGCCTGGAGTGACTCTAACTATGGCTACACCTTC. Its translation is CAWSDSNYGYTF.

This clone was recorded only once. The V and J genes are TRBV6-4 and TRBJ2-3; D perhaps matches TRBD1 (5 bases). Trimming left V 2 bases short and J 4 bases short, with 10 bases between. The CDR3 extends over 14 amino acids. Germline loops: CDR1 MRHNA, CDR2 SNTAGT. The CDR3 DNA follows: TGTGCCAGCAGTGACAAAGGGGTGTCAGATACGCAGTATTTT. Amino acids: CASSDKGVSDTQYF.

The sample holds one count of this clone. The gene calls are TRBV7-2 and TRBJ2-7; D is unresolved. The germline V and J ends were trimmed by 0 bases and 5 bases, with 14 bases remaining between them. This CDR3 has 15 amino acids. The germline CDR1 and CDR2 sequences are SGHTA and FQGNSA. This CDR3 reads CASSLALSDHNEQYF. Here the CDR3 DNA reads TGTGCCAGCAGCTTAGCGTTGAGTGATCATAACGAGCAGTACTTC.

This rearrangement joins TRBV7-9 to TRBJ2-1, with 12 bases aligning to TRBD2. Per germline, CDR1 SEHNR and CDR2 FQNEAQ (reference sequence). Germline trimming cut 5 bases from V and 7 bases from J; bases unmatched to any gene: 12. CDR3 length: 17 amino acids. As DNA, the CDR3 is TGTGCCAGCAGCAAACAAAGGGCGGGACTAGCGGGTAATGAGCAGTTCTTC. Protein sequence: CASSKQRAGLAGNEQFF.

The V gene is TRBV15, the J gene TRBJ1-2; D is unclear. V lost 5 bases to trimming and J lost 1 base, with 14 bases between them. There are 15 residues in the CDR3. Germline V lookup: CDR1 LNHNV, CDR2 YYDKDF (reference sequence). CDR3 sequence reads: CATSPIGGINYGYTF. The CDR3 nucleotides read TGTGCCACCAGCCCTATTGGAGGGATTAACTATGGCTACACCTTC. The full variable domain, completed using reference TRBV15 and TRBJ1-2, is DAMVIQNPRYQVTQFGKPVTLSCSQTLNHNVMYWYQQKSSQAPKLLFHYYDKDFNNEADTPDNFQSRRPNTSFCFLDIRSPGLGDTAMYLCATSPIGGINYGYTFGSGTRLTVV.

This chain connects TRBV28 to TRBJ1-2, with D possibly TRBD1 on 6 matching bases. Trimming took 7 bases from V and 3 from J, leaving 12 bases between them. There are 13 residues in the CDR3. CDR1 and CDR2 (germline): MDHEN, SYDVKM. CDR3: CASKPQGHYGYTF. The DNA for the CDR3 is TGTGCCAGCAAGCCTCAGGGGCACTATGGCTACACCTTC.

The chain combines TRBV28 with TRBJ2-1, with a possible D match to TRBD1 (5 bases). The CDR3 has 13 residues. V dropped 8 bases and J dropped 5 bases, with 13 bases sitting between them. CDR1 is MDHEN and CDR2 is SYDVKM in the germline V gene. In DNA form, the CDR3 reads TGTGCCAGCCGTTCAGGGTACCACAATGAGCAGTTCTTC. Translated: CASRSGYHNEQFF.